This TCR beta chain was obtained from a study of shared clonotypes between healthy human individuals. Study findings and constraints: The sampled material consisted only of blood, and tissue repertoires are likely to differ. A generally larger estimated richness was seen in naive subsets than in memory subsets.

Assay used: immunoSEQ multiplex PCR; TCRdb lists only in-frame clones, some missing. The sample has nearly 1 million clones; over 60% are singletons. CDR3 length: 14 residues. CDR1 and CDR2 (germline): MNHEY, SVGAGI. All the donors were Caucasian adults who lived in Nashville, Tennessee. With respect to this clone: The antigen is not known. Sequence at one end of the junction differs from germline and may be a read error. The same CDR3 arises from other DNA sequences in this sample as well.

The TCR sequence derives from a man between 18 and 29 years old in good health. The source material was memory CD4+ T cells sorted from blood. The subset was: CD45RA-negative fraction. This rearrangement joins TRBV6-5 to TRBJ1-1; the match to TRBD1 covers 7 bases. CDR3 protein: CASSYEGAETEAFF. The DNA of the CDR3 is TGTGCTAGCAGTTACGAGGGGGCGGAAACTGAAGCTTTCTTT.